A single sample is the source of the 15 T cell receptor beta chains below, sequenced in a study of T cell responses to AZD1222 COVID-19 vaccine. Method: immunoSEQ multiplex PCR; TCRdb's copy keeps in-frame clones and lacks some. This table holds roughly 86,000 clones, around 84% found once. The sequencing used peripheral blood, collected 28 days after the second AZD1222 dose. These receptors were obtained from an adult who received the AZD1222 COVID-19 vaccine.

CDR3 sequence (DNA): TGCGCCAGCAGCTTTGGCAGACAAGAGACCCAGTACTTC. This encodes CASSFGRQETQYF. The chain joins TRBV5-1 to TRBJ2-5; D call uncertain. Germline lookup yields CDR1 SGHRS and CDR2 YFSETQ. The CDR3 extends over 13 amino acids. V was shortened by 2 bases and J by 2 bases, with 7 bases between the two germline ends.

This chain joins TRBV25-1 and TRBJ1-3; the D is unclear. The CDR3 runs to 13 residues. Germline CDR1 is MGHDK and CDR2 is SYGVNS. Deletions cut 1 base from V and 3 bases from J, with 4 bases between. CDR3 sequence: CASSESSGNTIYF. CDR3 nucleotides: TGTGCCAGCAGTGAATCCAGTGGAAACACCATATATTTT.

CDR3 amino acids: CASSLTRTGLADNEQFF. In DNA, the CDR3 is TGTGCCAGCAGTCTTACGAGGACAGGGCTAGCAGACAATGAGCAGTTCTTC. The rearrangement links TRBV6-2 or TRBV6-3 to TRBJ2-1, with 8 bases identical to TRBD1. The CDR3 covers 17 residues. Germline trimming cut 5 bases from V and 5 bases from J; bases unmatched to any gene: 14. Germline CDR1 reads MNHEY; CDR2 reads SVGEGT.

In this sample, this clone turned up a few times. The V gene is TRBV30, the J gene TRBJ2-2; no firm D call. Germline V gene lookup returns CDR1 GTSNPN and CDR2 SVGIG (reference sequence). The CDR3 is made up of 13 amino acids. V shed 4 bases and J shed 5 bases, with 11 bases lying between them. Here the CDR3 reads CAWKFTATGELFF. In DNA form, the CDR3 reads TGTGCCTGGAAATTTACAGCAACCGGGGAGCTGTTTTTT. Combining the CDR3 with reference TRBV30 and TRBJ2-2 gives the whole variable domain SQTIHQWPATLVQPVGSPLSLECTVEGTSNPNLYWYRQAAGRGLQLLFYSVGIGQISSEVPQNLSASRPQDRQFILSSKKLLLSDSGFYLCAWKFTATGELFFGEGSRLTVL.

V and J are TRBV27 and TRBJ1-5; D remains unclear. Germline V gene lookup returns CDR1 MNHEY and CDR2 SMNVEV (reference sequence). Trimming removed 5 bases from V and 6 bases from J, with 17 bases in between. The CDR3 has 15 residues. The CDR3 nucleotides read TGTGCCAGCAGTGTTTTCCGGGAGTCAGGTCAGCCCCAGCATTTT. This codes for CASSVFRESGQPQHF.

V is TRBV13 and J is TRBJ2-7; D tentatively fits TRBD1 or TRBD2 (5 bases each). This CDR3 spans 13 amino acids. V was shortened by 5 bases and J by 3 bases, with 11 bases between the two germline ends. Germline assignment: CDR1 PRHDT and CDR2 FYEKMQ (reference sequence). The CDR3 DNA reads TGTGCCAGCAGCATCCGGGACGGCTACGAGCAGTACTTC. This gives the protein CASSIRDGYEQYF.

The chain has TRBV15 and TRBJ2-1; no clear D gene. V lost 0 bases and J 7 bases, leaving 4 bases between the germline ends. Germline V gene lookup returns CDR1 LNHNV and CDR2 YYDKDF (reference sequence). The CDR3 sequence is 12 residues long. Here the CDR3 DNA reads TGTGCCACCAGCAGAGACTGGAATGAGCAGTTCTTC. This sequence encodes CATSRDWNEQFF.

V and J are TRBV4-1 and TRBJ1-2; D is perhaps TRBD1 (5 bases). Per germline, CDR1 MGHRA and CDR2 YSYEKL. This CDR3 contains 16 residues. Trimming stripped 4 bases from V and 4 bases from J, with 19 bases between. The CDR3 nucleotides read TGCGCCAGCAGCCCAGAAGGGGCAAGGGGATTCTATGGCTACACCTTC. It is translated as CASSPEGARGFYGYTF.

The chain recombines TRBV6-2 or TRBV6-3 with TRBJ1-1; D is undetermined. CDR1 is MNHEY and CDR2 is SVGEGT in the germline V gene. V lost 0 bases and J lost 7, with 18 bases in between. This CDR3 has 16 amino acids. Here the CDR3 reads CASSYSRSTWTSEAFF. Here the CDR3 DNA reads TGTGCCAGCAGTTACTCCCGATCCACGTGGACTAGTGAAGCTTTCTTT.

The chain uses TRBV30 and TRBJ1-5; 8 nucleotides line up with TRBD1. This CDR3 is built from 13 residues. V was clipped by 4 bases and J by 7 bases; unmatched bases: 6. The germline CDR1 and CDR2 sequences are GTSNPN and SVGIG (reference sequence). The CDR3 here is CAWNGQGGQPQHF. DNA for the CDR3: TGTGCCTGGAACGGACAGGGAGGACAGCCCCAGCATTTT.

The CDR3 spells CASSPARGWGNQPQHF. DNA for the CDR3: TGTGCCAGCAGCCCCGCGAGGGGATGGGGCAATCAGCCCCAGCATTTT. J is TRBJ1-5 and V is TRBV5-6; a weak D match, TRBD1 (5 bases). The CDR3 totals 16 residues. The germline gives CDR1 SGHDT, CDR2 YYEEEE. The V gene lost 4 bases and the J gene lost 2 bases, with 16 bases spanning the gap.

The CDR3 is CAIRTGSGGYTF. The CDR3 nucleotides are TGTGCCATAAGGACAGGGTCTGGTGGCTACACCTTC. The chain combines TRBV2 with TRBJ1-2; 8 positions match TRBD1. Germline V gives CDR1 SNHLY, CDR2 FYNNEI. This CDR3 has 12 amino acids. The V gene end was trimmed by 10 bases and the J gene end by 7 bases; junction bases not matched to a gene: 8.

Comment on this clone: Other DNA sequences within the sample encode an identical CDR3. The V and J genes are TRBV7-9 and TRBJ1-4; TRBD1 is a possible D gene (6 bases). Germline CDR1 is SEHNR and CDR2 is FQNEAQ (reference sequence). Trimming removed 5 bases from V and 8 bases from J, with 9 bases in between. The CDR3 totals 12 residues. Here the CDR3 DNA reads TGTGCCAGCAGCCCTCAGGGGGAAAAACTGTTTTTT. Amino acids: CASSPQGEKLFF.

This clone has only a few counts. The DNA of the CDR3 is TGTGCCAGCAGTGAATTGATAGGGGATAATCAGCCCCAGCATTTT. Amino acid sequence: CASSELIGDNQPQHF. The rearrangement links TRBV2 to TRBJ1-5, with TRBD1 as a possible D gene (5 bases). The CDR3 has 15 residues. Germline V gene lookup returns CDR1 SNHLY and CDR2 FYNNEI. The germline V and J ends were trimmed by 2 bases and 4 bases, with 12 bases remaining between them.

The chain is built from TRBV7-2 and TRBJ2-5, with 10 bases matching TRBD2. The CDR3 contains 15 residues. The germline V gene encodes CDR1 SGHTA and CDR2 FQGNSA. V lost 1 base, J lost 9 bases, and 8 bases stayed unmatched. This CDR3 reads CASSLGSSGGGAQYF. The DNA for the CDR3 is TGTGCCAGCAGCTTAGGGTCTAGCGGGGGTGGGGCCCAGTACTTC.